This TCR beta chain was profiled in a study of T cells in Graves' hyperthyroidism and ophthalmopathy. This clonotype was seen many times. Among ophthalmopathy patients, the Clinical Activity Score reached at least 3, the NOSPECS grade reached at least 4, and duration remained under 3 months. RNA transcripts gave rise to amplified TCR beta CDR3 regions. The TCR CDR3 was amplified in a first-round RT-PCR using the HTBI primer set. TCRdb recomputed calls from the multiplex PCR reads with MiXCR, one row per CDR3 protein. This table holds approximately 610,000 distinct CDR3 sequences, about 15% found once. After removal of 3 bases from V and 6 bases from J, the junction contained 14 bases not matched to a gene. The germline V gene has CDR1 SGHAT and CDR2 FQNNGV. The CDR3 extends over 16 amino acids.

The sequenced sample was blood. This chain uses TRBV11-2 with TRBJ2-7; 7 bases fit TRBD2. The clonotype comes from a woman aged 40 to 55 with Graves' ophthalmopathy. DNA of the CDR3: TGTGCCAGCAGCTTTCTTAAGGGAGGGGATAGGGGCGAGCAGTACTTC. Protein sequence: CASSFLKGGDRGEQYF.